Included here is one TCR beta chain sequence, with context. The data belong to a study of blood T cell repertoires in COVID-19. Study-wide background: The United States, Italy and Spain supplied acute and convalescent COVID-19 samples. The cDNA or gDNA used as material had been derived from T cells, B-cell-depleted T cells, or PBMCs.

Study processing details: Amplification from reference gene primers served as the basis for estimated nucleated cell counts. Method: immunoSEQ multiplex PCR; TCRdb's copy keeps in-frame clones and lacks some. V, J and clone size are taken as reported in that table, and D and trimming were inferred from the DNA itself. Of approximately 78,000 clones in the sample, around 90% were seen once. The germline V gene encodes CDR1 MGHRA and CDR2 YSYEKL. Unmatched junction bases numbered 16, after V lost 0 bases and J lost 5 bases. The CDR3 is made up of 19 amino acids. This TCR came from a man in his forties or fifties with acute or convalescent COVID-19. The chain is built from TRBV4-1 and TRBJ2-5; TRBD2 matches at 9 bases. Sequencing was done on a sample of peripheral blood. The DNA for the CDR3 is TGCGCCAGCAGCCAAGATGCGGTAGCGGGGGTCGGAAACTCGGAGACCCAGTACTTC. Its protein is CASSQDAVAGVGNSETQYF.